These 8 T cell receptor beta chains were all obtained from the same sample, sequenced in a study of T cell changes during pregnancy in multiple sclerosis. Sequencing was performed with immunoSEQ multiplex PCR; in TCRdb, only in-frame clones are kept and a portion is missing. This sample has about 55,000 clones; around 90% occur once, and the top ten carry over 0.45%. The starting material was CD4+ T cells from peripheral blood mononuclear cells, obtained in the first trimester of pregnancy. The origin of the receptors is a female donor with multiple sclerosis, enrolled in a pregnancy study.

V gene TRBV30 combines with J gene TRBJ2-7; the match to TRBD1 covers 7 bases. CDR1 is GTSNPN and CDR2 is SVGIG in the germline V gene (reference sequence). CDR3 size: 14 residues. V lost 2 bases, J lost 4 bases, and 8 bases stayed unmatched. Written as DNA, the CDR3 is TGTGCCTGGAGTCAAGGGACAGACCCGTACGAGCAGTACTTC. Protein: CAWSQGTDPYEQYF.

The J gene is TRBJ2-1, the V gene TRBV23-1; 7 bases match TRBD1. TRBV23-1 qualifies as an ORF whose function is uncertain. The V segment lost 11 bases and the J segment 3 bases; nucleotides outside the gene matches: 7. The CDR3 spans 13 residues. CDR3 protein: CALQQGHYNEQFF. The CDR3 DNA is TGCGCCCTTCAACAGGGGCACTACAATGAGCAGTTCTTC.

The rearrangement uses TRBV6-5 and TRBJ2-7; TRBD2 matches at 11 bases. The CDR3 spans 14 residues. Germline trimming cut 6 bases from V and 7 bases from J; bases unmatched to any gene: 8. CDR1 and CDR2 (germline): MNHEY, SVGAGI. The CDR3 here is CASRGFSGRGEQYF. CDR3 in DNA: TGTGCCAGCAGGGGCTTTAGCGGGAGGGGTGAGCAGTACTTC.

This clone came up a few times. This chain joins TRBV11-2 and TRBJ2-7; D is uncertain. Germline V gene data show CDR1 as SGHAT and CDR2 as FQNNGV. The CDR3 sequence is 13 residues long. The ends were cut back, 5 bases at V and 1 base at J, with 9 bases in the middle. CDR3 coding DNA: TGTGCCAGCAGCATGAGCCCATCCTACGAGCAGTACTTC. This encodes CASSMSPSYEQYF.

The J gene is TRBJ2-7, the V gene TRBV11-3; 8 bases align to TRBD1. The CDR3 has 15 amino acids. Trimming at V came to 6 bases and at J to 3 bases, leaving 10 bases not matched to a gene. Germline V gene data show CDR1 as SGHNT and CDR2 as YENEEA. The CDR3 DNA follows: TGTGCCAGCAGGGAAGGGACAGGACCCCTCTACGAGCAGTACTTC. Translated: CASREGTGPLYEQYF.

The chain employs TRBV19 and TRBJ2-7, with D perhaps matching TRBD2 (5 bases). The V and J ends lost 5 bases and 2 bases respectively, with 16 bases between them. This CDR3 spans 15 amino acids. The germline V gene encodes CDR1 LNHDA and CDR2 SQIVND (reference sequence). The CDR3 here is CASSVSAQRAYEQYF. The DNA of the CDR3 is TGTGCCAGTAGTGTGTCAGCTCAGAGGGCCTACGAGCAGTACTTC.

CDR3 protein: CASSSIQGTGNTIYF. CDR3 in DNA: TGTGCCAGCAGCTCGATACAGGGTACTGGAAACACCATATATTTT. The chain is built from TRBV11-2 and TRBJ1-3, with D possibly matching TRBD1 (6 bases). V was pared by 4 bases and J by 2 bases, with 12 bases between. CDR3 size: 15 residues. Germline CDR1 is SGHAT and CDR2 is FQNNGV.

J is TRBJ2-2 and V is TRBV11-3, with D possibly being TRBD2 (5 bases). The CDR3 sequence is 15 residues long. Trimming removed 5 bases at V and 7 bases at J, with 17 bases between. Germline CDR1 is SGHNT and CDR2 is YENEEA. In DNA, the CDR3 is TGTGCCAGCAGCCCACTATGGAGAGGGAACGGGGAGCTGTTTTTT. Translating it yields CASSPLWRGNGELFF.